This entry lists 20 T cell receptor beta chains sequenced from one sample in a study of T-cell reconstitution after alpha-beta-depleted transplantation in children (TCRdb year 2016). Receptor amplification or capture employed PCR. The run used an Illumina HiSeq 2500. TCR library preparation used molecular barcoding, with unique molecular identifiers applied to normalize quantification of the TCRbeta repertoire. The raw public reads went through TCRdb reprocessing: fastp at Q25, MiXCR clone calling, in-frame beta chains kept. Each entry is one CDR3 protein sequence, shown with its most common DNA and genes. This sample holds hundreds of thousands of distinct CDR3 sequences; approximately 17% were observed only once. Jointly, the top ten make up 1.1% of the sample. The source material was PBMCs from the stem cell graft donor, sampled from the stem cell graft. The source is a human donor who donated a stem cell graft to a child with acute myeloid leukemia.

The rearrangement joins TRBV7-2 to TRBJ1-5; a possible D gene is TRBD1 (5 bases). CDR1 SGHTA and CDR2 FQGNSA come from the germline V gene. V lost 0 bases and J 4 bases, leaving 19 bases between the germline ends. The CDR3 is 18 residues long. The CDR3 DNA is TGTGCCAGCAGCTTAGCCGCTCGGCGGGAGGGGAGGAATCAGCCCCAGCATTTT. Its translation: CASSLAARREGRNQPQHF.

The DNA of the CDR3 is TGCAGTACCCCGACAGTTGGTAACACCGGGGAGCTGTTTTTT. It translates to CSTPTVGNTGELFF. The chain recombines TRBV20-1 with TRBJ2-2; TRBD1 is a possible D gene (5 bases). The CDR3 is 14 amino acids. Deletions cut 8 bases from V and 2 bases from J, with 15 bases between. The V gene's germline CDR1 is DFQATT and CDR2 SNEGSKA (reference sequence).

The chain combines TRBV6-1 with TRBJ2-7; tentatively, D is TRBD1 (5 bases). CDR3 length: 14 residues. V was shortened by 3 bases and J by 6 bases, with 15 bases between the two germline ends. The V gene's germline CDR1 is MNHNS and CDR2 SASEGT. Written as DNA, the CDR3 is TGTGCCAGCAGTGAGCCCCTCAGGGTAGGCGAGCAGTACGTC. This codes for CASSEPLRVGEQYV.

A few counts support this clonotype. This CDR3 reads CASKSSQETQYF. CDR3 DNA: TGTGCCAGCAAAAGTAGCCAAGAGACCCAGTACTTC. The chain links TRBV11-2 to TRBJ2-5; no clear D gene. There are 12 residues in the CDR3. The germline CDR1 and CDR2 sequences are SGHAT and FQNNGV. The V and J ends lost 7 bases and 1 base respectively, with 7 bases between them.

This clonotype was detected only a few times. The CDR3 bases are TGCGCCAGCAGCCACAGCGGGGGAGGGAAGACCGGGGAGCTGTTTTTT. It translates to CASSHSGGGKTGELFF. The chain links TRBV4-1 to TRBJ2-2; 8 bases fit TRBD2. Germline CDR1 MGHRA, CDR2 YSYEKL. The CDR3 is made up of 16 amino acids. With 3 bases clipped from V and 5 bases from J, the junction kept 8 bases outside the gene matches.

V and J are TRBV7-9 and TRBJ1-4; 7 positions match TRBD1. The CDR3 contains 14 residues. With 1 base clipped from V and 8 bases from J, the junction kept 4 bases outside the gene matches. Germline V gives CDR1 SEHNR, CDR2 FQNEAQ (reference sequence). The CDR3 is CASSLEGQQEKLFF. CDR3 DNA sequence: TGTGCCAGCAGCTTAGAGGGACAGCAAGAAAAACTGTTTTTT.

In regard to this clonotype: Mismatch with germline at one junction end may stem from a read error. The rearrangement joins TRBV12-3 or TRBV12-4 to TRBJ1-1; 9 bases line up with TRBD1. The CDR3 loop spans 14 amino acids. The chain's CDR3 is CPSSLGQGSSEAFF. Here the CDR3 DNA reads TGTCCCAGCAGTTTAGGACAGGGGTCCTCCGAAGCTTTCTTT.

There are many counts of this clonotype. The chain carries TRBV25-1 and TRBJ1-1; D unresolved. This CDR3 spans 13 amino acids. Trimming pared 0 bases from V and 2 bases from J, leaving 4 bases between. Germline V lookup: CDR1 MGHDK, CDR2 SYGVNS. CDR3 loop: CASSEYGNTEAFF. CDR3 sequence (DNA): TGTGCCAGCAGTGAATACGGCAACACTGAAGCTTTCTTT.

The chain combines TRBV12-3 or TRBV12-4 with TRBJ1-6; 7 bases are a match to TRBD1. The CDR3 is 15 residues long. The V and J ends lost 3 bases and 9 bases, in that order; junction bases with no gene match: 8. The CDR3 nucleotides are TGTGCCAGCAGTTTCAGACAGGGACAAAGTTCACCCCTCCACTTT. This gives the protein CASSFRQGQSSPLHF.

The table lists this clonotype with a few counts. The chain links TRBV24-1 to TRBJ2-2; a weak D match, TRBD2 (6 bases). Trimming cost V 7 bases and J 5 bases, with 16 bases left between them. CDR1 is KGHDR and CDR2 is SFDVKD in the germline V gene. The CDR3 totals 15 residues. CDR3 nucleotide sequence: TGTGCCACCAGAGTGGGGGGACCATCGACCGGGGAGCTGTTTTTT. This sequence encodes CATRVGGPSTGELFF.

This sequence joins TRBV24-1 and TRBJ2-6; D unclear. From germline, CDR1 is KGHDR and CDR2 SFDVKD. CDR3 length equals 13 residues. Trimming pared 7 bases from V and 0 bases from J, leaving 3 bases between. DNA of the CDR3: TGTGCCACCAGGGGCTCTGGGGCCAACGTCCTGACTTTC. It translates to CATRGSGANVLTF.

About this clonotype itself: A clone one base away is much larger, so this may be a read error. J is TRBJ2-1 and V is TRBV15, with a possible D match to TRBD1 (5 bases). This CDR3 has 12 residues. The germline CDR1 and CDR2 sequences are LNHNV and YYDKDF (reference sequence). Trimming stripped 3 bases from V and 12 bases from J, with 12 bases between. CDR3 sequence reads: CATSSVHTGQFF. Here the CDR3 DNA reads TGTGCCACCAGCAGTGTTCACACAGGGCAGTTCTTC.

This clonotype was seen many times. The gene calls are TRBV20-1 and TRBJ2-7; D possibly corresponds to TRBD1 (5 bases). The length of the CDR3 is 13 residues. Looked up from germline, CDR1 is DFQATT and CDR2 is SNEGSKA (reference sequence). The V gene lost 2 bases and the J gene lost 2 bases, with 10 bases spanning the gap. CDR3 in DNA: TGCAGTGCTAGACAGGGATCCGCCTACGAGCAGTACTTC. Protein sequence: CSARQGSAYEQYF.

V usage is TRBV18 and J usage is TRBJ2-6; D remains unclear. Germline V gives CDR1 KGHSH, CDR2 LQKENI. The CDR3 loop spans 15 amino acids. V lost 6 bases to trimming and J lost 0 bases, with 9 bases between them. The DNA of the CDR3 is TGTGCCAGCTCTATGAACAACTCTGGGGCCAACGTCCTGACTTTC. Translating it yields CASSMNNSGANVLTF.

This clonotype was observed a few times. The J gene is TRBJ1-1, the V gene TRBV20-1, with TRBD1 matching 8 bases. V gave up 3 bases and J gave up 1 base; unmatched junction bases: 4. CDR1 and CDR2 from the germline V gene are DFQATT and SNEGSKA (reference sequence). CDR3 length equals 14 residues. CDR3 protein: CSASDRGWNTEAFF. The CDR3 nucleotides are TGCAGTGCTAGCGACAGGGGCTGGAACACTGAAGCTTTCTTT.

The chain uses TRBV5-1 and TRBJ1-2; no firm D call. CDR3 length: 12 amino acids. Between the trimmed V and J ends, which lost 3 bases and 9 bases, there was a span of 12 bases. From germline, CDR1 is SGHRS and CDR2 YFSETQ. In nucleotides, the CDR3 is TGCGCCAGCAGCTCCGGACGGTTAAGCTACACCTTC. It is translated as CASSSGRLSYTF.

The table lists this clonotype with a few counts. The junction departs from the called germline gene at one end, perhaps through a read error. The V call is TRBV27, the J call TRBJ2-1; tentatively, D is TRBD1 (6 bases). CDR3 size: 17 residues. Germline lookup yields CDR1 MNHEY and CDR2 SMNVEV (reference sequence). CDR3 bases: TGTGCCAGCGGTTTGCAGGGGATCGGACCGACCTACAATGAGCAGTTCTTC. Translated, it gives CASGLQGIGPTYNEQFF.

The chain carries TRBV27 and TRBJ2-7; 10 bases agree with TRBD2. V trimming: 6 bases; J trimming: 4 bases; junction bases outside the gene matches: 9. The CDR3 sequence is 15 residues long. Germline CDR1 and CDR2: MNHEY and SMNVEV (reference sequence). In nucleotides, the CDR3 is TGTGCCAGCAGATTGAGCGGGGGGGCTTCGTACGAGCAGTACGTC. This codes for CASRLSGGASYEQYV.

This clonotype has just one count. This rearrangement joins TRBV20-1 to TRBJ1-1, with D perhaps matching TRBD1 (5 bases). V lost 1 base and J lost 11, with 20 bases in between. The CDR3 has 14 amino acids. Germline V gives CDR1 DFQATT, CDR2 SNEGSKA (reference sequence). The CDR3 DNA sequence: TGCAGTGCTAGAGTGTGGGGCAGAGACTTTTGGGCTTTCTTT. Translated, it gives CSARVWGRDFWAFF.

The chain joins TRBV7-2 to TRBJ1-5; 11 bases match TRBD1. CDR3 length: 18 residues. V lost 3 bases, J lost 2 bases, and 9 bases stayed unmatched. Germline V lookup: CDR1 SGHTA, CDR2 FQGNSA. CDR3 in DNA: TGTGCCAGCAGCTTCGGGACAGGGGGTTGGGAGGGCAATCAGCCCCAGCATTTT. This gives the protein CASSFGTGGWEGNQPQHF.